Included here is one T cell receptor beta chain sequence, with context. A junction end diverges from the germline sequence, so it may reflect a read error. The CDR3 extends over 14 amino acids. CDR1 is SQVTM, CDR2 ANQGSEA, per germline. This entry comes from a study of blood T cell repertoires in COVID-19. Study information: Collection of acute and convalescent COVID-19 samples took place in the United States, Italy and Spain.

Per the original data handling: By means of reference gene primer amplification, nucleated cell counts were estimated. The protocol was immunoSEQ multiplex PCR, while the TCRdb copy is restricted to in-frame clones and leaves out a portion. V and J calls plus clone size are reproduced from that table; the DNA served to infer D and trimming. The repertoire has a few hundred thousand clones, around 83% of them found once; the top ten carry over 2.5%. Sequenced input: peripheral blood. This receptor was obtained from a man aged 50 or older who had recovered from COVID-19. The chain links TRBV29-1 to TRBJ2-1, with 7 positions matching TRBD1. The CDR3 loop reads CSGEEGQPVIEQFF. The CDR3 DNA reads TGCAGCGGTGAAGAGGGACAGCCTGTCATTGAGCAGTTCTTC.